One sample yielded the 9 T cell receptor beta chains listed below, sequenced in a study of blood T cell repertoires in COVID-19. Data came from immunoSEQ multiplex PCR; TCRdb stores just in-frame clones and leaves some out. The table has hundreds of thousands of clones, 85% to 90% seen once. What was sequenced was PBMCs or T cells enriched from blood (not recorded which). The source of these receptors is a man aged 50-60 years who had been exposed to COVID-19.

This clone came up once. CDR3 DNA sequence: TGTGCCAGCAGCAGGCTAGGGACTAGCGACTACAATGAGCAGTTCTTC. Translation gives CASSRLGTSDYNEQFF. The chain has TRBV28 and TRBJ2-1, with 10 bases that match TRBD2. V dropped 6 bases and J dropped 3; count of bases not matched to a gene: 8. This CDR3 has 16 residues. From germline, CDR1 is MDHEN and CDR2 SYDVKM.

This clone was found a few times. The chain employs TRBV6-5 and TRBJ2-7; the D gene is possibly TRBD2 (7 bases). V dropped 6 bases and J dropped 6 bases, with 15 bases sitting between them. Germline values: CDR1 MNHEY, CDR2 SVGAGI. This CDR3 region has 13 residues. The CDR3 nucleotides are TGTGCCAGCAGGAAGCGACGGGGGGCCGAGCAGTACGTC. Residues: CASRKRRGAEQYV.

The gene calls are TRBV9 and TRBJ2-3, with 8 bases identical to TRBD2. The CDR3 consists of 16 residues. The V and J ends lost 2 bases and 6 bases, in that order; junction bases with no gene match: 11. Germline CDR1 is SGDLS and CDR2 is YYNGEE. The CDR3 region is CASSVGLAGYKDTQYF. The CDR3 nucleotides read TGTGCCAGCAGCGTTGGGCTAGCGGGCTATAAGGATACGCAGTATTTT.

The chain couples TRBV6-5 to TRBJ1-2; D perhaps matches TRBD1 (5 bases). This CDR3 spans 14 amino acids. The germline V and J ends were trimmed by 5 bases and 1 base, with 11 bases remaining between them. The germline CDR1 and CDR2 sequences are MNHEY and SVGAGI. CDR3 in amino acids: CASSPDTNNYGYTF. The CDR3 DNA is TGTGCCAGCAGTCCGGACACGAATAACTATGGCTACACCTTC.

The chain carries TRBV9 and TRBJ2-1; weak D call: TRBD2 (6 bases). Germline V gene data show CDR1 as SGDLS and CDR2 as YYNGEE. V shed 7 bases and J shed 4 bases, with 15 bases lying between them. The CDR3 runs 14 residues. CDR3 sequence reads: CASGEGAGYNEQFF. CDR3 nucleotides: TGTGCCAGCGGCGAGGGTGCGGGATACAATGAGCAGTTCTTC.

This clone appeared a single time. The chain has TRBV3-1 (or the pseudogene TRBV3-2) and TRBJ2-5, with D unclear. The ends were cut back, 2 bases at V and 4 bases at J, with 11 bases in the middle. The CDR3 is 14 amino acids. The germline gives CDR1 LGHDT, CDR2 YNNKEL (reference sequence). CDR3 coding DNA: TGTGCCAGCAGCCAATTAGCACTCGGAGAGACCCAGTACTTC. Protein product: CASSQLALGETQYF.

The chain couples TRBV13 to TRBJ1-6; D is unclear. Germline CDR1 is PRHDT and CDR2 is FYEKMQ (reference sequence). V lost 2 bases and J lost 5, with 10 bases in between. This CDR3 is built from 15 residues. CDR3 nucleotide sequence: TGTGCCAGCAGCTTACCTACAGAAAATAATTCACCCCTCCACTTT. Its translation is CASSLPTENNSPLHF.

The chain is built from TRBV29-1 and TRBJ1-1, with a tentative D call TRBD1 (6 bases). The length of the CDR3 is 14 residues. Deletions cut 7 bases from V and 1 base from J, with 16 bases between. Germline V CDR1 and CDR2: SQVTM, ANQGSEA. The CDR3 is CSGHLRGKNTEAFF. In nucleotides, the CDR3 is TGCAGCGGGCATTTGAGGGGGAAGAACACTGAAGCTTTCTTT.

This clone appeared a few times. The chain combines TRBV29-1 with TRBJ1-1, with TRBD1 identical over 9 bases. J was trimmed by 4 bases and V by 5 bases; bases with no gene match: 5. The germline CDR1 and CDR2 sequences are SQVTM and ANQGSEA. The CDR3 loop spans 13 amino acids. The CDR3 sequence: CSVSQGARTEAFF. The CDR3 DNA reads TGCAGCGTTTCACAGGGGGCCCGCACTGAAGCTTTCTTT.